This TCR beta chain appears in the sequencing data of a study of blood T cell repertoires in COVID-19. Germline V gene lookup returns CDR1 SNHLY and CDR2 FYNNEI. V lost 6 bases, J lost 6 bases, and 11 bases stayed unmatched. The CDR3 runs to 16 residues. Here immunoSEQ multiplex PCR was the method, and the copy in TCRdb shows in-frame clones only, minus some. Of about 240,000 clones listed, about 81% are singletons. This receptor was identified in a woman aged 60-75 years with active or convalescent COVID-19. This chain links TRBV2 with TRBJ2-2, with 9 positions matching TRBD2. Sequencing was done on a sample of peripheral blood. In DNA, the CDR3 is TGTGCCAGCAGGGTCGGACTAGCGTACCCCCCCGGGGAGCTGTTTTTT. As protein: CASRVGLAYPPGELFF.